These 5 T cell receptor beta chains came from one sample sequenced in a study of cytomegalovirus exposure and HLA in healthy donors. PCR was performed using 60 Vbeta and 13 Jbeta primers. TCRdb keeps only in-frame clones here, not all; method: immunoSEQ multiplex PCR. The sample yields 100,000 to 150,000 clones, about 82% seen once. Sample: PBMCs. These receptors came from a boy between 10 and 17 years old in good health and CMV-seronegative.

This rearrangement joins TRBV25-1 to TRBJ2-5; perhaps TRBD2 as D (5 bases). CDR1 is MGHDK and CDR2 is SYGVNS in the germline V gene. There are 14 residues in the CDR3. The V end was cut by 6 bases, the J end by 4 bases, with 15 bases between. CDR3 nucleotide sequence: TGTGCCAGCAGAAACTACGGGGATGGAGAGACCCAGTACTTC. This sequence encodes CASRNYGDGETQYF.

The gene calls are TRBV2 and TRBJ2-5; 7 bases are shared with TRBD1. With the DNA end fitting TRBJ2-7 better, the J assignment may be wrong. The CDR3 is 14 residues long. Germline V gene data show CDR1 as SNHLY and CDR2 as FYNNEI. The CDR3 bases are TGTGCCAGCAGGCCCCGACAGGGTTCCTACGAGCAGTACTTC. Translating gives CASRPRQGSYEQYF.

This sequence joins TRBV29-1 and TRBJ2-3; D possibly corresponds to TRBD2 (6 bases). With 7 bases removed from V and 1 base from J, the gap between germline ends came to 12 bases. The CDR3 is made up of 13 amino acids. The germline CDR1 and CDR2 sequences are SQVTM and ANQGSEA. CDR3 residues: CSGWRGGTDTQYF. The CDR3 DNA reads TGCAGCGGTTGGCGGGGAGGCACAGATACGCAGTATTTT.

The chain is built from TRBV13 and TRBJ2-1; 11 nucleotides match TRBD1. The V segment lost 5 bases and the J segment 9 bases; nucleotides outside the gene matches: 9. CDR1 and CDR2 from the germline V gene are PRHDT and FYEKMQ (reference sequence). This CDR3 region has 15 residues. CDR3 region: CASSRDGQGAAEQFF. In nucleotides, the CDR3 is TGTGCCAGCAGCAGAGACGGACAGGGGGCGGCTGAGCAGTTCTTC.

CDR3 sequence (DNA): TGTGCCAGCAGCTTCTGCGGGAGGGGTTACAATGAGCAGTTCTTC. As protein: CASSFCGRGYNEQFF. The gene calls are TRBV7-4 and TRBJ2-1; 9 bases match TRBD2. The CDR3 sequence is 15 residues long. Germline CDR1 is SGHVT and CDR2 is SQSDAQ. The trim removed 3 bases at V and 4 bases at J, leaving 4 bases unmatched.